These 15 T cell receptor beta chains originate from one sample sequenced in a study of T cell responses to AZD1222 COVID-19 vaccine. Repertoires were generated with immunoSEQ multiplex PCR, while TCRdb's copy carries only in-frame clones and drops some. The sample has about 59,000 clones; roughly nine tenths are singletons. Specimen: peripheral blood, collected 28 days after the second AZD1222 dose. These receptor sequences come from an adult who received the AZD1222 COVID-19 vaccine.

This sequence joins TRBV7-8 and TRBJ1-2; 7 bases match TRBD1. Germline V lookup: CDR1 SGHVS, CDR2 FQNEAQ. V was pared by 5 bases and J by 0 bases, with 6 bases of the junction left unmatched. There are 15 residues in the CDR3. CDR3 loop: CASSIRDSSNYGYTF. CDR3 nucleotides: TGTGCCAGCAGCATCCGGGACAGTTCTAACTATGGCTACACCTTC.

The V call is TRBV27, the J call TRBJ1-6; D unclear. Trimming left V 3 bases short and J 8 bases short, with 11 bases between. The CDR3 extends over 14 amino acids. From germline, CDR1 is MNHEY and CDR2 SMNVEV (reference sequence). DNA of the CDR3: TGTGCCAGCAGTTTCCTCCCGGGCGATTCACCCCTCCACTTT. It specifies CASSFLPGDSPLHF.

CDR3 DNA sequence: TGTGCCACGCCAGGGGGGACCCAGTACTTC. This codes for CATPGGTQYF. This chain joins TRBV5-8 and TRBJ2-5; the match to TRBD1 covers 7 bases. Germline V gives CDR1 SGHTS, CDR2 YDEGEE. The trim removed 9 bases at V and 7 bases at J, leaving 3 bases unmatched. CDR3 size: 10 residues.

CDR3 amino acids: CASSSNRDRVLEQYF. In nucleotides, the CDR3 is TGTGCCAGCAGTTCGAACCGGGACAGGGTATTGGAGCAGTACTTC. The chain uses TRBV27 and TRBJ2-7, with 9 positions matching TRBD1. The trim removed 4 bases at V and 7 bases at J, leaving 11 bases unmatched. The CDR3 totals 15 residues. The V gene's germline CDR1 is MNHEY and CDR2 SMNVEV (reference sequence).

CDR3 region: CATSRAGLSQETQYF. As DNA, the CDR3 is TGTGCCACCAGCAGAGCGGGACTGTCCCAAGAGACCCAGTACTTC. The gene calls are TRBV15 and TRBJ2-5, with D maybe TRBD2 (6 bases). The CDR3 is made up of 15 amino acids. The germline V and J ends were trimmed by 1 base and 1 base, with 10 bases remaining between them. Germline assignment: CDR1 LNHNV and CDR2 YYDKDF (reference sequence).

In DNA, the CDR3 is TGTGCCACTAGATGGGGGGAGACCCAGTACTTC. Translated: CATRWGETQYF. The J gene is TRBJ2-5, the V gene TRBV19, with D possibly being TRBD1 or TRBD2 (5 bases each). Trimming removed 10 bases from V and 5 bases from J, with 11 bases in between. This CDR3 is built from 11 residues. Germline values: CDR1 LNHDA, CDR2 SQIVND (reference sequence).

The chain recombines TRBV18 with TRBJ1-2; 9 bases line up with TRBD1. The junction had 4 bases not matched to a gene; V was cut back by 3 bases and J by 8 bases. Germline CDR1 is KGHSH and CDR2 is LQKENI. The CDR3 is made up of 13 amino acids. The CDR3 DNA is TGTGCCAGCTCACCTGGGACAGGGAACGGCTACACCTTC. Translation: CASSPGTGNGYTF. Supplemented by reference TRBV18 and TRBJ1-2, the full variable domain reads NAGVMQNPRHLVRRRGQEARLRCSPMKGHSHVYWYRQLPEEGLKFMVYLQKENIIDESGMPKERFSAEFPKEGPSILRIQQVVRGDSAAYFCASSPGTGNGYTFGSGTRLTVV.

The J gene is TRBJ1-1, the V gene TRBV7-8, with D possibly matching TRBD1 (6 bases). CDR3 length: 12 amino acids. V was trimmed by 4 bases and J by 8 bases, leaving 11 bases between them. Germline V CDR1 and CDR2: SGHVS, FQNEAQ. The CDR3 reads CASSSGGGEAFF. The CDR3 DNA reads TGTGCCAGCAGCTCGGGGGGCGGGGAAGCTTTCTTT.

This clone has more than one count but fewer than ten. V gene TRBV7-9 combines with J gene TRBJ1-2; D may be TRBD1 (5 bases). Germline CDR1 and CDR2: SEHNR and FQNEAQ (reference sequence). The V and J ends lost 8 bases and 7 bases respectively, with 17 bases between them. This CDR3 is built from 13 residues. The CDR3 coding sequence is TGTGCCAGCCGGAAGAGGCAGGGAGGTGGCTACACCTTC. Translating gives CASRKRQGGGYTF.

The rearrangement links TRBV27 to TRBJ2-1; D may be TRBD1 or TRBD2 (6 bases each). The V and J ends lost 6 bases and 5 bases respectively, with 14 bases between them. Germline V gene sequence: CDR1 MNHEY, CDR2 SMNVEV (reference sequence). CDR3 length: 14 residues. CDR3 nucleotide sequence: TGTGCCAGCAGAGGGGGGTGGGCGAACAATGAGCAGTTCTTC. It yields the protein CASRGGWANNEQFF.

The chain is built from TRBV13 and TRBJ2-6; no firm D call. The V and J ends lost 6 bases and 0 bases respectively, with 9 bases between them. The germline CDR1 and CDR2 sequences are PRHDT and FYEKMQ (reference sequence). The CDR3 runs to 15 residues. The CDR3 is CASRRFGSGANVLTF. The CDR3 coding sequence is TGTGCCAGCAGACGGTTTGGCTCTGGGGCCAACGTCCTGACTTTC.

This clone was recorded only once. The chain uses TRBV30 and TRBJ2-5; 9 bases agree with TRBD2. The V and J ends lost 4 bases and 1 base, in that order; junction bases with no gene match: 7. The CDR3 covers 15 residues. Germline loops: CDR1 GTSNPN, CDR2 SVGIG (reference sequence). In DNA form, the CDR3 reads TGTGCCTGGACCCCCGCGGGGGGGCCCCAAGAGACCCAGTACTTC. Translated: CAWTPAGGPQETQYF.

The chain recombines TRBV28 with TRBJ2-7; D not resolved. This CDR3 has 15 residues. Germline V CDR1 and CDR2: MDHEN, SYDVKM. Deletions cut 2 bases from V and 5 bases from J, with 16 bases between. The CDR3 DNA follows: TGTGCCAGCAGTTTAACGGCGTCCCTAAGCGACGAGCAGTACTTC. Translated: CASSLTASLSDEQYF. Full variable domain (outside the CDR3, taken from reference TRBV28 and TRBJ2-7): DVKVTQSSRYLVKRTGEKVFLECVQDMDHENMFWYRQDPGLGLRLIYFSYDVKMKEKGDIPEGYSVSREKKERFSLILESASTNQTSMYLCASSLTASLSDEQYFGPGTRLTVT.

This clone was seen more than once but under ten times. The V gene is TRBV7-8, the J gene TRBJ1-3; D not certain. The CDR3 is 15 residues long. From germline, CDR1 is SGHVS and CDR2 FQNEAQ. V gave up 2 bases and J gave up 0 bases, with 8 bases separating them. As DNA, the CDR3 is TGTGCCAGCAGCTTATCCAGGCACTCTGGAAACACCATATATTTT. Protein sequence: CASSLSRHSGNTIYF.

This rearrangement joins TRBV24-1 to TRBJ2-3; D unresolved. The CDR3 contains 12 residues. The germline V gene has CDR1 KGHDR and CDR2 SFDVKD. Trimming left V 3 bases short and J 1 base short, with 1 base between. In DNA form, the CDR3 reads TGTGCCACCAGTGATCGCACAGATACGCAGTATTTT. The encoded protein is CATSDRTDTQYF.